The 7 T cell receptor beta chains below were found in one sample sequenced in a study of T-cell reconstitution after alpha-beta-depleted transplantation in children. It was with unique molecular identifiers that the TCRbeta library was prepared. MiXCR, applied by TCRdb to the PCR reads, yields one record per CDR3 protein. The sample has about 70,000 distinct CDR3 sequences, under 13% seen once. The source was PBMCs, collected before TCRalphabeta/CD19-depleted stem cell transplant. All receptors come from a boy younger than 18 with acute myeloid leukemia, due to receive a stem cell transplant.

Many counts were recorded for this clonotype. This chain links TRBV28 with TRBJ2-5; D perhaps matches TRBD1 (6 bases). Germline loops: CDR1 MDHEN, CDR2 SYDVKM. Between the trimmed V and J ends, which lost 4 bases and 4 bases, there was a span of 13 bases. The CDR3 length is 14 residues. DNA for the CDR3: TGTGCCAGCAGTTCTTACAGGGAAGTAGAGACCCAGTACTTC. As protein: CASSSYREVETQYF.

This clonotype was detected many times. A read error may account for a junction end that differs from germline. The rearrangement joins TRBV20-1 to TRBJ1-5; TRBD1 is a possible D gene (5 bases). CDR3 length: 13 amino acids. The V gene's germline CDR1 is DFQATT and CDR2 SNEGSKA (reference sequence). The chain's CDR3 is CSTSTGDNQPQHF. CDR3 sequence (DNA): TGCAGTACTAGTACGGGGGACAATCAGCCCCAGCATTTT.

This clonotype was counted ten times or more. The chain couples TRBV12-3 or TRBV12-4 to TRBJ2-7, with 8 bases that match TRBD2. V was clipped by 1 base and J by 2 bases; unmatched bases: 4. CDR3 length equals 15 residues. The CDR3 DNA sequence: TGTGCCAGCAGTTTAGGTCTAGCGGGTACCTACGAGCAGTACTTC. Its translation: CASSLGLAGTYEQYF.

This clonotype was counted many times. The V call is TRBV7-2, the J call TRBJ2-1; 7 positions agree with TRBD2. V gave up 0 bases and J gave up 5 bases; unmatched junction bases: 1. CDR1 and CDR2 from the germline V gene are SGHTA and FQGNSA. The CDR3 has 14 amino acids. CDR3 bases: TGTGCCAGCAGCTTAGCGGGGGGGAACAATGAGCAGTTCTTC. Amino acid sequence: CASSLAGGNNEQFF.

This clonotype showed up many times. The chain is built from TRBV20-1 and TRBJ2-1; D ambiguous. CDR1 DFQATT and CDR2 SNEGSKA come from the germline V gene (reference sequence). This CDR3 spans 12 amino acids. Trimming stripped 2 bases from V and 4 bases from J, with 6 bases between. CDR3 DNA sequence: TGCAGTGCTAGATTCATGTACAATGAGCAGTTCTTC. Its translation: CSARFMYNEQFF.

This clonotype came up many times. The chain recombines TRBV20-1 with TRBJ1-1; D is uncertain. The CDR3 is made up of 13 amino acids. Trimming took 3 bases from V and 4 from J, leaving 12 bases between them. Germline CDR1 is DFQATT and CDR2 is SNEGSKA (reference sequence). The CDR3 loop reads CSASRGKGTEAFF. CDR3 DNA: TGCAGTGCTAGCCGTGGGAAGGGCACTGAAGCTTTCTTT.

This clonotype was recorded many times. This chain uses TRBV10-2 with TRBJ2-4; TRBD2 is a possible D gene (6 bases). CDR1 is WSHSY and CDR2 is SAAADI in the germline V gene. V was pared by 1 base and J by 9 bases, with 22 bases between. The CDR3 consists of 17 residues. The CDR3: CASSEWSSGPTRSIQYF. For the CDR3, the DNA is TGCGCCAGCAGTGAGTGGTCAAGCGGGCCCACCCGATCCATTCAGTACTTC.